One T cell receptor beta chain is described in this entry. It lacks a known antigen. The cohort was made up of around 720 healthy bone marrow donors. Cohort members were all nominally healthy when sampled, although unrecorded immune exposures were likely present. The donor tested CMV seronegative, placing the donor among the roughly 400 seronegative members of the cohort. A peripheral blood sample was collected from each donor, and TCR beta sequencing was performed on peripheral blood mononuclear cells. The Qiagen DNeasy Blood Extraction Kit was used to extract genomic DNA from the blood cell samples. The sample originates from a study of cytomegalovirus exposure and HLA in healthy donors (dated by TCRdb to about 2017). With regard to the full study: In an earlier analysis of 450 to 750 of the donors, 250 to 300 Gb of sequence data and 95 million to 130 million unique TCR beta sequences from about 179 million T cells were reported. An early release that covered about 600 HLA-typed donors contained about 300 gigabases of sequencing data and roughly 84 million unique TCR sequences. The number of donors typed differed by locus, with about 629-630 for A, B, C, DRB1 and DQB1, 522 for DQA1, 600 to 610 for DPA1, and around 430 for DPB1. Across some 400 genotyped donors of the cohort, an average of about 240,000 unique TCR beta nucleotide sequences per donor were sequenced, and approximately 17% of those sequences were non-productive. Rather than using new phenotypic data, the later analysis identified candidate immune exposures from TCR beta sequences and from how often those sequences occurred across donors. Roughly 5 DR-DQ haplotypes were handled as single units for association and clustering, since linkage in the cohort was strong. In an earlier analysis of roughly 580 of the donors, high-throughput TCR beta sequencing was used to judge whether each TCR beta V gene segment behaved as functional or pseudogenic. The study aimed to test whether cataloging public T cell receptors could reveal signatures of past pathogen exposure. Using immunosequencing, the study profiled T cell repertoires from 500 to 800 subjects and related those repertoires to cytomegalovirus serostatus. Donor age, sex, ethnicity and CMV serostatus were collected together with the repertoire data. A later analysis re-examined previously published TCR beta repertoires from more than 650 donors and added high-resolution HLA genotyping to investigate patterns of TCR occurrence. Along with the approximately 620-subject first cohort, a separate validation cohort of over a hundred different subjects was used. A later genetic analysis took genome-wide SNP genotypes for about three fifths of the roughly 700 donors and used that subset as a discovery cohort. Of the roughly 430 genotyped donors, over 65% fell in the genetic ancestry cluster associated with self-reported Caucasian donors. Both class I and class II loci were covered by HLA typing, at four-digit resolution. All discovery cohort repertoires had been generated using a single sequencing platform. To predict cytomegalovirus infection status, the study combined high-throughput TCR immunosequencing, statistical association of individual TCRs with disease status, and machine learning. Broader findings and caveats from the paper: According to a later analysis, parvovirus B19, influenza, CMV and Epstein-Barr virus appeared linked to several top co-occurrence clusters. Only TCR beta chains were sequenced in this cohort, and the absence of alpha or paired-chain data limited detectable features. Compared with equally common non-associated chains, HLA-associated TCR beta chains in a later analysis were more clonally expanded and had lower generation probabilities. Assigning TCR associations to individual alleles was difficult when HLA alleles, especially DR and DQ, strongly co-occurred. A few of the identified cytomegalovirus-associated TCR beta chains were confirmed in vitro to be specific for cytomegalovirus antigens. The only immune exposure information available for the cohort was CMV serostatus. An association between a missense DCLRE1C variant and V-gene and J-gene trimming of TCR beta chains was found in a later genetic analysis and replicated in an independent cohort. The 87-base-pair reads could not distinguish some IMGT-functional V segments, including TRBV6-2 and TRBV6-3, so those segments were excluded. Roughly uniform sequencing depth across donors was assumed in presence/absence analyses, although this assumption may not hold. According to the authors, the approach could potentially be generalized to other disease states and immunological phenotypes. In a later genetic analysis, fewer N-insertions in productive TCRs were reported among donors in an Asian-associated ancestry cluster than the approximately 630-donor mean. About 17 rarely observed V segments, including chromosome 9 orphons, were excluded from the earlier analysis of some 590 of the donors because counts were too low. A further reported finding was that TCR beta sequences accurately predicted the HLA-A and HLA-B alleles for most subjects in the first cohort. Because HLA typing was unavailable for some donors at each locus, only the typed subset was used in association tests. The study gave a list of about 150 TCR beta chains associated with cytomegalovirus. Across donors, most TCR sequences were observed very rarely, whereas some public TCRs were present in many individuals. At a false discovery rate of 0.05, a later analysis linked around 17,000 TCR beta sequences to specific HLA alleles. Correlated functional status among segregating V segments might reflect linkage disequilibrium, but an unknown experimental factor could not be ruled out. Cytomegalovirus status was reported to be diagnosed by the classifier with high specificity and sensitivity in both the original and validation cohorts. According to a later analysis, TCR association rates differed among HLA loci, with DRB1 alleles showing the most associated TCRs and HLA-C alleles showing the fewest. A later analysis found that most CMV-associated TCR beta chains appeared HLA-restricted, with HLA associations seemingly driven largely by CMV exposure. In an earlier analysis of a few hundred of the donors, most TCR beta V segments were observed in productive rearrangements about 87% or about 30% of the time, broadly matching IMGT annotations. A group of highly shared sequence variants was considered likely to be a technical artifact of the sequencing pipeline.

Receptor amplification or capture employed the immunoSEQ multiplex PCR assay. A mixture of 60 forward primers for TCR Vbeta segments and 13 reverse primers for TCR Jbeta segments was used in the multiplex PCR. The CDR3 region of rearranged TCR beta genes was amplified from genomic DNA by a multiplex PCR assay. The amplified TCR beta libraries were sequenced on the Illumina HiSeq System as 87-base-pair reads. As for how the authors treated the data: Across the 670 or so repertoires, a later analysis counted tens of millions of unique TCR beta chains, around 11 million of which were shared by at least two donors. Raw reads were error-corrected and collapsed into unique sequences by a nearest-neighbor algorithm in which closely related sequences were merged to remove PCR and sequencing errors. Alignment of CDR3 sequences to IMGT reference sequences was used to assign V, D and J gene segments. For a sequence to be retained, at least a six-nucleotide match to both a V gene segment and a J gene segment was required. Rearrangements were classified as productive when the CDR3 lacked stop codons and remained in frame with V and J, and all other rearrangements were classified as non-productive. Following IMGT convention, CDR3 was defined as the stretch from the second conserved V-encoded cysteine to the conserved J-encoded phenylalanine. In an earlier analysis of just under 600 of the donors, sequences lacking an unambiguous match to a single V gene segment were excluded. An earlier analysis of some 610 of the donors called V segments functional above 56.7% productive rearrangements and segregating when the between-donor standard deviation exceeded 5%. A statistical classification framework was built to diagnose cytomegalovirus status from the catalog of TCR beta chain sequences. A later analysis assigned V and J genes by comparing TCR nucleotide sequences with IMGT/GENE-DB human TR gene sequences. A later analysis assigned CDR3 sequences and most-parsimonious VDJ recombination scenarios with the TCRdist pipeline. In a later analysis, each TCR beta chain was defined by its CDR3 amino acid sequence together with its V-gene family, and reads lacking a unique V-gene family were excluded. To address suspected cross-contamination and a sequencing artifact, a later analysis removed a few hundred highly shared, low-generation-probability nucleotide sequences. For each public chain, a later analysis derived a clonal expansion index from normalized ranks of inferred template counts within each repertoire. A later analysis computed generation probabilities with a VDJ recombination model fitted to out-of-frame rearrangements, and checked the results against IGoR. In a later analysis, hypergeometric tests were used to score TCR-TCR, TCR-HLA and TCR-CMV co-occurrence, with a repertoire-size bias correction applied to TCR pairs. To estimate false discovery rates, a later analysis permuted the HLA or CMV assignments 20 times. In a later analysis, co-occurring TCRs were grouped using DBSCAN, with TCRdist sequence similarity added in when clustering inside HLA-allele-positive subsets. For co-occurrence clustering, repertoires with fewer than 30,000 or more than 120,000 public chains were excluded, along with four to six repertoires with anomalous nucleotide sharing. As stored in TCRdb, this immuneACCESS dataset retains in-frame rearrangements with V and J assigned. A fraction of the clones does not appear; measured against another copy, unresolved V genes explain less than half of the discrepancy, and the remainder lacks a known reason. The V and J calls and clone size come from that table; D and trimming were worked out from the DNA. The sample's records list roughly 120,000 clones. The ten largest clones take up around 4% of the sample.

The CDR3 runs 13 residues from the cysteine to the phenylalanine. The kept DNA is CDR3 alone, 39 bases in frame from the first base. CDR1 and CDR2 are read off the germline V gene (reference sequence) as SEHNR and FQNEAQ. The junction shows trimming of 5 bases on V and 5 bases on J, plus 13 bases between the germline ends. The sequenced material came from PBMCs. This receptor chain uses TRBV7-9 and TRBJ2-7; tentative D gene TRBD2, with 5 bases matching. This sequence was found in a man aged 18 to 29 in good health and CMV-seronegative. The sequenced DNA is TGTGCCAGCAGCCCCGGGATCTCGCACGAGCAGTACTTC. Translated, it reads CASSPGISHEQYF.